The sequence of this T cell receptor (beta chain) was determined in a study of post-analysis software for immune sequencing data. Whole-study results and caveats: When compared against controls, multiple sclerosis patients showed significantly lower normalized Chao1 diversity. Patients carried roughly 5 TRBV segments more frequently than controls did, and TRBV5-6, TRBV5-1 and TRBV20-1 were among them.

Presence of unique molecular identifiers characterized the TCR beta cDNA libraries. Roughly 500,000 cDNA molecules were obtained from around 0.96 to 9.9 million T cells. Each CDR3 protein gets one entry after TCRdb re-called the PCR reads with MiXCR. There are 600,000 to 750,000 distinct CDR3 sequences in the sample; roughly three fifths occur only once, and approximately 11% lies in the top ten. CDR3 size: 16 residues. CDR1 is SGHVS and CDR2 is FNYEAQ in the germline V gene. Concerning this clonotype: No antigen is known for it.

Material for sequencing was blood. The chain links TRBV7-6 to TRBJ2-4; 9 positions match TRBD1. The end of the DNA is better explained by TRBJ2-7, so the J call may be wrong. The source is a girl aged 2 to 9 with multiple sclerosis. The CDR3 DNA follows: TGTGCCAGCAGCCCTCGTTTCGGACAGGGGTCTGACGAGCAGTACTTC. Residues: CASSPRFGQGSDEQYF.